These 6 T cell receptor beta chains were sequenced from one sample in a study of blood T cell repertoires in COVID-19. Clones were read by immunoSEQ multiplex PCR, and TCRdb kept only the in-frame ones, dropping some. Of more than 250,000 clones detected, 86% appear once; the ten largest clones hold 1.5% to 2%. The sample comprised peripheral blood. These receptors all come from a woman aged 45-65 years with acute or convalescent COVID-19.

The chain employs TRBV21-1 and TRBJ1-2; the table's D call of TRBD1 was not tested on the DNA. TRBV21-1 is a pseudogene locus. CDR3 length equals 16 residues. CDR3 residues: CASSRRAWGQGPTYTF. The DNA of the CDR3 is TGTGCCAGCAGCAGGAGAGCATGGGGACAGGGGCCGACCTACACCTTC.

This chain uses TRBV6-1 with TRBJ1-4; the D gene is possibly TRBD1 (5 bases). Per the germline V gene, CDR1 is MNHNS and CDR2 is SASEGT. The CDR3 extends over 16 amino acids. V was trimmed by 2 bases and J by 4 bases, leaving 14 bases between them. The CDR3 spells CASSELLRQLNEKLFF. The CDR3 nucleotides are TGTGCCAGCAGTGAATTGTTGCGACAGCTTAATGAAAAACTGTTTTTT.

The chain links TRBV7-2 to TRBJ1-1; unclear D gene. Germline V CDR1 and CDR2: SGHTA, FQGNSA. With 3 bases removed from V and 1 base from J, the gap between germline ends came to 6 bases. The CDR3 is 13 residues long. The CDR3 is CASSFTANTEAFF. The CDR3 DNA sequence: TGTGCCAGCAGCTTTACAGCGAACACTGAAGCTTTCTTT.

In this sample, this clone turned up a few times. This rearrangement joins TRBV9 to TRBJ2-3; D not resolved. CDR3 length: 14 residues. Trimming pared 4 bases from V and 6 bases from J, leaving 15 bases between. Per the germline V gene, CDR1 is SGDLS and CDR2 is YYNGEE. The CDR3 nucleotides read TGTGCCAGCAGCCCTGGGCAGCCCTTTGATACGCAGTATTTT. This codes for CASSPGQPFDTQYF.

This clone was picked up one time. This chain joins TRBV24-1 and TRBJ1-1, with D perhaps matching TRBD1 (5 bases). Germline loops: CDR1 KGHDR, CDR2 SFDVKD. The CDR3 contains 16 residues. V was shortened by 3 bases and J by 0 bases, with 13 bases between the two germline ends. The CDR3 loop is CATSDPPQGMNTEAFF. CDR3 nucleotides: TGTGCCACCAGTGATCCCCCCCAGGGAATGAACACTGAAGCTTTCTTT.

This rearrangement joins TRBV2 to TRBJ1-2; D gene ambiguous. The germline gives CDR1 SNHLY, CDR2 FYNNEI. Trimming stripped 1 base from V and 3 bases from J, with 12 bases between. The length of the CDR3 is 15 residues. CDR3 nucleotides: TGTGCCAGCAGTGAAGGTTTCTGGGCCGACTATGGCTACACCTTC. It is translated as CASSEGFWADYGYTF.